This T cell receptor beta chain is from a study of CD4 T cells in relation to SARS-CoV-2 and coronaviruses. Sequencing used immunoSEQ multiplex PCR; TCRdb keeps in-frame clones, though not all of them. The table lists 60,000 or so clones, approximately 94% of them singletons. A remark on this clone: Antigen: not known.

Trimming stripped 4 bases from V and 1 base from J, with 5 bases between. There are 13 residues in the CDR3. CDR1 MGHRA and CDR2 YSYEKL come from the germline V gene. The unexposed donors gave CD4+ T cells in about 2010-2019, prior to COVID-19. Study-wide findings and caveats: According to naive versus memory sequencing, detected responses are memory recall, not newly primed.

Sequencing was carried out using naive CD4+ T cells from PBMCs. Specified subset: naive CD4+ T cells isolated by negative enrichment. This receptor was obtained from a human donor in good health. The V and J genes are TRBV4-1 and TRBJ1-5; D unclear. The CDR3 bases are TGCGCCAGCAGCCTTAACAGCAATCAGCCCCAGCATTTT. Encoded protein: CASSLNSNQPQHF.